This T cell receptor (beta chain) originates from a study of blood T cells in healthy people across ages. This clonotype was picked up a small number of times. The V end lost 4 bases, the J end lost 1 base, and 14 bases lay between the germline ends. Germline CDR1 LNHDA, CDR2 SQIVND (reference sequence). The CDR3 sequence is 15 residues long. Next came a second PCR, run for roughly 6 to 11 cycles, which used a sample-barcoded 5' primer along with a J-beta primer mix. TCRdb analysed the 5' RACE reads with MiXCR anew, one entry per CDR3 protein. Of fewer than 2 million distinct CDR3 sequences detected, roughly 43% appear once; the ten largest clones hold 23%.

The chain recombines TRBV19 with TRBJ2-7; tentatively, D is TRBD2 (6 bases). The sample consisted of blood. The sequence was collected from a human donor in good health. The CDR3 loop is CASSTKFGGSYEQYF. The CDR3 DNA sequence: TGTGCCAGTAGTACGAAGTTCGGGGGTTCCTACGAGCAGTACTTC.